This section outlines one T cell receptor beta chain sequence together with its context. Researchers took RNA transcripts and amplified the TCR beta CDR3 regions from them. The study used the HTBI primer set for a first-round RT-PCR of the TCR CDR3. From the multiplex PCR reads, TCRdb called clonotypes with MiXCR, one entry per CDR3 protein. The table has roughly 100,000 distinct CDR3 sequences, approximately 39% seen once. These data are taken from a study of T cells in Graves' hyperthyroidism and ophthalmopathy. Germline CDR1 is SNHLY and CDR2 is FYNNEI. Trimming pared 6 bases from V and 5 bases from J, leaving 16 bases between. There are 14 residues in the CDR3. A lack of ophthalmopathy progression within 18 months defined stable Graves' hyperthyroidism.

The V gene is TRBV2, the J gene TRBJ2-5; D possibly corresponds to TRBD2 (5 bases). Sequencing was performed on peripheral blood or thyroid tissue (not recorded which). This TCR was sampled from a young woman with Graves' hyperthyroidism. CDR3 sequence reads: CASSADPRGETQYF. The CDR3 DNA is TGTGCCAGCAGCGCGGACCCACGAGGGGAGACCCAGTACTTC.